These 21 T cell receptor beta chains originate from one sample sequenced in a study of shared clonotypes between healthy human individuals. TCRdb's table, derived via immunoSEQ multiplex PCR, lists solely in-frame clones and lacks some. The profile shows roughly 600,000 clones, roughly 98% of them singletons. It was CD45RO-negative cells, positively selected for CCR7, that made up naive CD8 cells, with terminally differentiated effector memory CD45RA+ cells excluded. Sample: naive CD8+ T cells sorted from blood. These receptors were collected from a man aged 25 to 40 in good health.

The chain uses TRBV30 and TRBJ2-7; the D gene is possibly TRBD2 (7 bases). Looked up from germline, CDR1 is GTSNPN and CDR2 is SVGIG (reference sequence). V lost 3 bases, J lost 3 bases, and 12 bases lay in between. The CDR3 loop spans 13 amino acids. CDR3 region: CAWSEGGDYEQYF. In DNA, the CDR3 is TGTGCCTGGAGCGAGGGGGGGGACTACGAGCAGTACTTC. Using reference TRBV30 and TRBJ2-7 for the parts outside the CDR3, the full variable domain is SQTIHQWPATLVQPVGSPLSLECTVEGTSNPNLYWYRQAAGRGLQLLFYSVGIGQISSEVPQNLSASRPQDRQFILSSKKLLLSDSGFYLCAWSEGGDYEQYFGPGTRLTVT.

Comment on this clone: The sample has other DNA sequences that encode this CDR3 too. V gene TRBV7-2 combines with J gene TRBJ2-7, with 11 bases matching TRBD2. V trimming: 5 bases; J trimming: 3 bases; junction bases outside the gene matches: 3. The CDR3 is made up of 14 amino acids. CDR1 and CDR2 from the germline V gene are SGHTA and FQGNSA. CDR3 nucleotides: TGTGCCAGCAGCACCGGACTAGCGGGCTACGAGCAGTACTTC. It yields the protein CASSTGLAGYEQYF.

The chain has TRBV4-3 and TRBJ1-1, with D perhaps matching TRBD1 (5 bases). This CDR3 is 11 amino acids long. V was pared by 6 bases and J by 7 bases, with 9 bases between. CDR1 and CDR2 (germline): LGHNA, YSLEER. DNA for the CDR3: TGCGCCAGCAGGTCCAGGGATGAAGCTTTCTTT. Translated, it gives CASRSRDEAFF.

The genes are TRBV29-1 and TRBJ1-1, with D maybe TRBD1 (5 bases). This CDR3 has 15 residues. Trimming removed 0 bases from V and 0 bases from J, with 11 bases in between. Germline CDR1 SQVTM, CDR2 ANQGSEA. Written as DNA, the CDR3 is TGCAGCGTTGAAGATCTTCAGGGTATGAACACTGAAGCTTTCTTT. It yields the protein CSVEDLQGMNTEAFF.

This chain links TRBV6-5 with TRBJ1-2; no clear D. This CDR3 region has 13 residues. The V gene lost 0 bases and the J gene lost 9 bases, with 11 bases spanning the gap. CDR1 and CDR2 (germline): MNHEY, SVGAGI. The CDR3 here is CASSYSVRTSYTF. The CDR3 DNA sequence: TGTGCCAGCAGTTACTCGGTCAGGACCAGCTACACCTTC.

A single count supports this clone. CDR3 loop: CAISESGKGSYEQYF. CDR3 nucleotides: TGTGCCATCAGTGAGTCAGGTAAAGGCTCCTACGAGCAGTACTTC. The chain combines TRBV10-3 with TRBJ2-7; D not certain. This CDR3 has 15 amino acids. Germline V CDR1 and CDR2: ENHRY, SYGVKD. V was shortened by 0 bases and J by 0 bases, with 9 bases between the two germline ends.

The chain couples TRBV11-2 to TRBJ2-7, with a weak D call TRBD1 (6 bases). V was clipped by 7 bases and J by 0 bases, with 13 bases between them. This CDR3 comprises 14 residues. The germline gives CDR1 SGHAT, CDR2 FQNNGV. This chain's CDR3 is CASTLGTHSYEQYF. CDR3 DNA sequence: TGTGCCAGCACCTTGGGGACACACTCCTACGAGCAGTACTTC.

The chain recombines TRBV11-2 with TRBJ2-2; the match to TRBD2 covers 9 bases. The CDR3 runs 16 residues. Per germline, CDR1 SGHAT and CDR2 FQNNGV. The trim removed 4 bases at V and 5 bases at J, leaving 8 bases unmatched. The CDR3 DNA sequence: TGTGCCAGCAGCTCCCTGACTAGCGGAGCTACCGGGGAGCTGTTTTTT. This translates into CASSSLTSGATGELFF. The full variable domain, in which reference TRBV11-2 and TRBJ2-2 provide the parts outside the CDR3, is EAGVAQSPRYKIIEKRQSVAFWCNPISGHATLYWYQQILGQGPKLLIQFQNNGVVDDSQLPKDRFSAERLKGVDSTLKIQPAKLEDSAVYLCASSSLTSGATGELFFGEGSRLTVL.

This chain joins TRBV5-6 and TRBJ2-5, with 8 bases identical to TRBD2. This CDR3 has 15 amino acids. Per the germline V gene, CDR1 is SGHDT and CDR2 is YYEEEE. J gave up 7 bases and V 1 base, and 9 bases lay outside the gene matches. For the CDR3, the DNA is TGTGCCAGCAGCTTGATGCTAGCGGGTATCGGGACCCAGTACTTC. This gives the protein CASSLMLAGIGTQYF.

The chain links TRBV4-2 to TRBJ2-1, with TRBD2 identical over 11 bases. Germline V lookup: CDR1 LGHNA, CDR2 YNFKEQ. The CDR3 covers 16 residues. The junction had 10 bases not matched to a gene; V was cut back by 7 bases and J by 5 bases. The CDR3 sequence: CASKAQLAGANNEQFF. CDR3 nucleotide sequence: TGTGCCAGCAAGGCTCAACTAGCGGGAGCCAACAATGAGCAGTTCTTC.

The chain recombines TRBV9 with TRBJ1-4; no clear D. CDR1 is SGDLS and CDR2 is YYNGEE in the germline V gene. The CDR3 totals 15 residues. Trimming stripped 0 bases from V and 4 bases from J, with 10 bases between. The CDR3 nucleotides read TGTGCCAGCAGCGTAGCTTCCAGGCTTAATGAAAAACTGTTTTTT. Translation: CASSVASRLNEKLFF.

This clone turned up a few times. V gene TRBV29-1 combines with J gene TRBJ2-7; D unclear. Germline CDR1 and CDR2: SQVTM and ANQGSEA. V was shortened by 6 bases and J by 0 bases, with 12 bases between the two germline ends. This CDR3 region has 13 residues. The CDR3 is CSVAVGYSYEQYF. As DNA, the CDR3 is TGCAGCGTGGCCGTAGGGTACTCCTACGAGCAGTACTTC.

The chain employs TRBV13 and TRBJ1-2; 8 bases line up with TRBD1. Germline assignment: CDR1 PRHDT and CDR2 FYEKMQ (reference sequence). Germline trimming cut 6 bases from V and 3 bases from J; bases unmatched to any gene: 3. The CDR3 has 13 residues. CDR3 DNA: TGTGCCAGCAGGGAGACAGGGGACTATGGCTACACCTTC. This codes for CASRETGDYGYTF.

This rearrangement joins TRBV7-2 to TRBJ2-3; 8 nucleotides match TRBD2. V trimming: 5 bases; J trimming: 2 bases; junction bases outside the gene matches: 9. CDR1 and CDR2 (germline): SGHTA, FQGNSA. This CDR3 is built from 16 residues. The CDR3 region is CASSHRTSTSTDTQYF. CDR3 bases: TGTGCCAGCAGCCACAGGACTAGCACCTCCACAGATACGCAGTATTTT.

The chain has TRBV25-1 and TRBJ2-5; maybe TRBD2 (5 bases). Trimming cost V 8 bases and J 7 bases, with 11 bases left between them. The CDR3 covers 11 residues. The germline V gene has CDR1 MGHDK and CDR2 SYGVNS. CDR3 nucleotide sequence: TGTGCCAGCGTGGACTCCGCGACCCAGTACTTC. Translation: CASVDSATQYF.

This clone was counted between two and nine times. The chain has TRBV5-4 and TRBJ2-1; maybe TRBD2 (6 bases). The ends were cut back, 3 bases at V and 5 bases at J, with 15 bases in the middle. Germline lookup yields CDR1 SGHNT and CDR2 YYREEE (reference sequence). The CDR3 extends over 15 amino acids. DNA of the CDR3: TGTGCCAGCAGCTCCAGCCTAGCGTACCACAATGAGCAGTTCTTC. This codes for CASSSSLAYHNEQFF.

V usage is TRBV4-2 and J usage is TRBJ2-7; possibly TRBD2 for D (6 bases). With 4 bases removed from V and 1 base from J, the gap between germline ends came to 11 bases. The V gene's germline CDR1 is LGHNA and CDR2 YNFKEQ. CDR3 length equals 14 residues. CDR3 DNA: TGTGCCAGCAGCCCCTCCGGGGGTTCCTACGAGCAGTACTTC. This encodes CASSPSGGSYEQYF.

CDR3 nucleotide sequence: TGTGCCAGCAGCGTCCTAGTCACAGATACGCAGTATTTT. Its translation: CASSVLVTDTQYF. This sequence joins TRBV7-9 and TRBJ2-3; no reliable D call. The V and J ends lost 5 bases and 2 bases respectively, with 8 bases between them. CDR3 length: 13 residues. CDR1 and CDR2 (germline): SEHNR, FQNEAQ (reference sequence).

Points on this clone: Additional DNA sequences in this sample encode the identical CDR3. This chain uses TRBV27 with TRBJ2-7; 10 positions agree with TRBD2. V lost 6 bases to trimming and J lost 2 bases; unmatched junction nucleotides: 4. This CDR3 is 14 amino acids long. Germline V gene sequence: CDR1 MNHEY, CDR2 SMNVEV (reference sequence). CDR3 coding DNA: TGTGCCAGCAGCCTCGGACTAGCGGCCTACGAGCAGTACTTC. This sequence encodes CASSLGLAAYEQYF.

The chain employs TRBV9 and TRBJ2-7, with D possibly being TRBD2 (6 bases). Trimming removed 4 bases at V and 1 base at J, with 24 bases between. This CDR3 has 18 amino acids. Germline CDR1 is SGDLS and CDR2 is YYNGEE. In DNA form, the CDR3 reads TGTGCCAGCAGCCCGCTCGGAACGGAGGGATCTTTGTCCTACGAGCAGTACTTC. It specifies CASSPLGTEGSLSYEQYF.

The rearrangement uses TRBV7-9 and TRBJ2-3, with 9 positions matching TRBD2. The CDR3 runs to 15 residues. Germline V gene lookup returns CDR1 SEHNR and CDR2 FQNEAQ (reference sequence). With 8 bases clipped from V and 4 bases from J, the junction kept 10 bases outside the gene matches. CDR3 coding DNA: TGTGCCAGCCCTGCCGGGACTAGCATCCCAGATACGCAGTATTTT. Encoded protein: CASPAGTSIPDTQYF.